These 5 T cell receptor beta chains share one sample of origin, sequenced in a study of technical replicates of blood from a handful of donors. Assay: immunoSEQ multiplex PCR; the TCRdb copy retains only in-frame clones and omits some. The profile shows approximately 70,000 clones, about 98% of them singletons. Sequenced: T cells isolated from PBMCs. These receptors came from a human donor in good health.

This clone was counted only a few times. The rearrangement links TRBV6-1 to TRBJ2-3, with TRBD1 as a possible D gene (6 bases). The V gene lost 4 bases and the J gene lost 2 bases, with 13 bases spanning the gap. The CDR3 totals 15 residues. The germline V gene has CDR1 MNHNS and CDR2 SASEGT. This CDR3 is CASSGRTVFTDTQYF. In DNA, the CDR3 is TGTGCCAGCAGTGGCCGGACAGTCTTCACAGATACGCAGTATTTT.

The chain carries TRBV18 and TRBJ1-4; the D is unclear. Trimming removed 2 bases from V and 4 bases from J, with 17 bases in between. The CDR3 covers 17 residues. CDR1 is KGHSH, CDR2 LQKENI, per germline. The CDR3 protein is CASSPGGRHTRNEKLFF. The CDR3 nucleotides are TGTGCCAGCTCACCAGGAGGCAGACATACCCGTAATGAAAAACTGTTTTTT.

This sequence joins TRBV9 and TRBJ2-3; TRBD2 matches at 7 bases. Germline V gene lookup returns CDR1 SGDLS and CDR2 YYNGEE. This CDR3 contains 16 residues. V lost 0 bases to trimming and J lost 5 bases; unmatched junction nucleotides: 9. The CDR3 region is CASSVEPGGYLDTQYF. The DNA for the CDR3 is TGTGCCAGCAGCGTAGAACCGGGGGGTTATTTAGATACGCAGTATTTT.

J is TRBJ2-2 and V is TRBV4-1; maybe TRBD1 (6 bases). The CDR3 covers 21 residues. Germline CDR1 reads MGHRA; CDR2 reads YSYEKL. V dropped 1 base and J dropped 5 bases, with 29 bases sitting between them. The CDR3 sequence is CASSQGRGLNAQERGTGELFF. In nucleotides, the CDR3 is TGCGCCAGCAGCCAAGGGAGAGGGCTAAACGCCCAGGAAAGGGGGACCGGGGAGCTGTTTTTT.

The rearrangement joins TRBV6-1 to TRBJ2-5; D is perhaps TRBD2 (6 bases). V was trimmed by 2 bases and J by 5 bases, leaving 12 bases between them. Per the germline V gene, CDR1 is MNHNS and CDR2 is SASEGT. The CDR3 runs 14 residues. The CDR3 sequence is CASSEWGDRETQYF. The CDR3 region has the DNA TGTGCCAGCAGTGAATGGGGGGATCGGGAGACCCAGTACTTC.